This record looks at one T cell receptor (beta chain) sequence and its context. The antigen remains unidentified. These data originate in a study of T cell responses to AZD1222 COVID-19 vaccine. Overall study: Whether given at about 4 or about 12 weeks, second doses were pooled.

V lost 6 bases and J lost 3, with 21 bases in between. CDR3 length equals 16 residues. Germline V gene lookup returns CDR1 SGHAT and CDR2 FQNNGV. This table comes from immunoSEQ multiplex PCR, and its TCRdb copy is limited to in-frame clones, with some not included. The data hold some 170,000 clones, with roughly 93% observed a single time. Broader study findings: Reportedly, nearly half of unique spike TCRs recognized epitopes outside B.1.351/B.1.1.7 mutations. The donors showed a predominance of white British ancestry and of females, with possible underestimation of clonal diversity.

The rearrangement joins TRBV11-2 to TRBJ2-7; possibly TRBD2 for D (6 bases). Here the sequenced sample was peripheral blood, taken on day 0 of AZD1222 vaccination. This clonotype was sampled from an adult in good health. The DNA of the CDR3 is TGTGCCAGCAGTTCCACCGGGACTTCGGGGCTCTACGAGCAGTACTTC. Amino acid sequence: CASSSTGTSGLYEQYF.